This TCR beta chain was documented in a study of OX40 agonist ivuxolimab in advanced cancers. This CDR3 comprises 11 residues. V lost 7 bases to trimming and J lost 8 bases, with 9 bases between them. Using immunoSEQ multiplex PCR, the repertoire was profiled, and TCRdb retains in-frame clones only, with some absent. This sample has 65,000 to 90,000 clones; approximately 90% occur once, and the top ten carry roughly 9.8%. This clonotype was sampled from an adult with an advanced solid tumor such as melanoma, head and neck, liver or kidney cancer. The chain recombines TRBV6-7 with TRBJ2-1; D gene uncertain. TRBV6-7 is treated as an ORF (open reading frame) with a function not yet certain. The starting material was CD4+ or CD8+ T cells sorted from blood, obtained in a trial of the OX40 agonist ivuxolimab. The CDR3 here is CASIRPYEQFF. For the CDR3, the DNA is TGTGCCAGCATAAGGCCCTATGAGCAGTTCTTC.